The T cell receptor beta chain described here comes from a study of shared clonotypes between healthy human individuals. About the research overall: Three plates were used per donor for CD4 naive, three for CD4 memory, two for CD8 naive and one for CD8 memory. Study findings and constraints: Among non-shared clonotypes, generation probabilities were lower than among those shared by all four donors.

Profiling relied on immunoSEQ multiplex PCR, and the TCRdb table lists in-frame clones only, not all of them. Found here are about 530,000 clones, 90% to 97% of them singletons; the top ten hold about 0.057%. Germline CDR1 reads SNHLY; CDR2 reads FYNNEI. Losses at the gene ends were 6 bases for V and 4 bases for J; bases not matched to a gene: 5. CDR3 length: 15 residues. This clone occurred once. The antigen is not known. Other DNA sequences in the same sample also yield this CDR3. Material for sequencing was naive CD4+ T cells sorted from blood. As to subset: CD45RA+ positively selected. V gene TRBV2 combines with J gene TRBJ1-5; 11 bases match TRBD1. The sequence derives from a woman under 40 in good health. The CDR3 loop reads CASSGDRGRNQPQHF. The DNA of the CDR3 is TGTGCCAGCAGCGGGGACAGGGGGAGGAATCAGCCCCAGCATTTT.